Presented here are 10 T cell receptor beta chains from one specimen sequenced in a study of tumor-infiltrating lymphocytes in glioblastoma multiforme. Three nested ARM-PCR rounds with V-beta and C-beta primers built TCRB libraries. TCRdb reanalysed the multiplex PCR reads using MiXCR and keeps one entry per CDR3 protein. The sample lists fewer than 10,000 distinct CDR3 sequences, around 74% occurring once. Sequencing was carried out using brain tumor tissue. The receptors were sampled from a male donor with glioblastoma.

This chain connects TRBV29-1 to TRBJ1-2, with D uncertain. The CDR3 consists of 12 residues. V was trimmed by 3 bases and J by 8 bases, leaving 13 bases between them. Germline V gene data show CDR1 as SQVTM and CDR2 as ANQGSEA. The CDR3 bases are TGCAGCGTTGATTTCGGGTTAGGAGGCTACACCTTC. Translation gives CSVDFGLGGYTF.

The genes are TRBV20-1 and TRBJ2-3; D unresolved. The CDR3 has 13 residues. V was shortened by 3 bases and J by 4 bases, with 11 bases between the two germline ends. Germline V gene data show CDR1 as DFQATT and CDR2 as SNEGSKA (reference sequence). This chain's CDR3 is CSARKVLADTQYF. The CDR3, as DNA: TGCAGTGCTAGGAAGGTGCTCGCAGATACGCAGTATTTT.

The chain recombines TRBV6-1 with TRBJ2-1, with unresolved D. The germline V gene has CDR1 MNHNS and CDR2 SASEGT. This CDR3 has 13 residues. V gave up 5 bases and J gave up 15 bases, with 20 bases separating them. CDR3 residues: CASSPGPSRNPFF. The CDR3 coding sequence is TGTGCCAGCAGTCCCGGGCCCTCCCGAAATCCGTTCTTC.

The chain carries TRBV7-9 and TRBJ2-1, with 10 bases aligning to TRBD2. The CDR3 runs 16 residues. The junction had 8 bases not matched to a gene; V was cut back by 1 base and J by 8 bases. The germline CDR1 and CDR2 sequences are SEHNR and FQNEAQ (reference sequence). In nucleotides, the CDR3 is TGTGCCAGCAGCTTAGAACTAGCGGGAAACCTCGATGAGCAGTTCTTC. Protein product: CASSLELAGNLDEQFF.

J is TRBJ1-1 and V is TRBV11-1; 8 positions agree with TRBD1. Germline V gives CDR1 SGHAT, CDR2 FQDESV (reference sequence). V gave up 6 bases and J gave up 6 bases; unmatched junction bases: 12. The CDR3 totals 15 residues. The CDR3 region is CASSFPGAGGSEAFF. The CDR3 DNA reads TGTGCCAGCAGTTTCCCGGGGGCAGGGGGCTCTGAAGCTTTCTTT.

The V call is TRBV6-1, the J call TRBJ2-7, with 8 bases fitting TRBD1. CDR1 and CDR2 from the germline V gene are MNHNS and SASEGT. J lost 2 bases, V lost 6 bases, and 9 bases had no gene match. The length of the CDR3 is 15 residues. The CDR3 spells CASREQTGATYEQYF. In DNA, the CDR3 is TGTGCCAGCAGAGAACAGACAGGGGCGACCTACGAGCAGTACTTC.

CDR3 coding DNA: TGTGCCACCAGTGATCCGCTAGCGGGGGTCGCAGATACGCAGTATTTT. The encoded protein is CATSDPLAGVADTQYF. V usage is TRBV24-1 and J usage is TRBJ2-3; 10 bases match TRBD2. Germline CDR1 is KGHDR and CDR2 is SFDVKD. The CDR3 contains 16 residues. Germline trimming cut 3 bases from V and 4 bases from J; bases unmatched to any gene: 6.

This clonotype was picked up a small number of times. A read error is possible here, since a much larger clone lies one base away. The rearrangement joins TRBV11-1 to TRBJ2-3; TRBD2 is a possible D gene (6 bases). Trimming left V 3 bases short and J 2 bases short, with 12 bases between. Germline CDR1 SGHAT, CDR2 FQDESV (reference sequence). This CDR3 region has 15 residues. The CDR3: CASSLISGPTDTQYF. The CDR3 DNA reads as TGTGCCAGCAGCTTGATTAGCGGTCCCACAGATACGCAGTATTTT.

Worth noting for this clonotype: Mismatch with germline at one junction end may stem from a read error. The chain recombines TRBV11-1 with TRBJ2-2, with D possibly matching TRBD1 (6 bases). CDR3 length: 11 residues. Germline V gene data show CDR1 as SGHAT and CDR2 as FQDESV (reference sequence). DNA of the CDR3: TGTGGCAGCTGGGACACCAGGGAGCTGTTCTTT. Translation: CGSWDTRELFF.

Note on this clonotype: One end of the junction does not line up with germline, which may come from a read error. V gene TRBV11-2 combines with J gene TRBJ2-3; TRBD2 agrees at 8 bases. The germline gives CDR1 SGHAT, CDR2 FQNNGV. This CDR3 comprises 14 residues. The CDR3 is CAFSTLAGEDTQYF. For the CDR3, the DNA is TGTGCCTTCAGTACTCTAGCGGGTGAAGATACGCAGTATTTC.